One and the same sample provided the 21 T cell receptor beta chains below, sequenced in a study of vaccination and CD4 T cells after COVID-19 (dated by TCRdb to between 2020 and 2023). In the paper's terms, the time point label means: late sampling 161 to 241 days after vaccination in a few convalescent patients. The treatment or condition label, read with the paper, signifies: approximately 9-day PBMC culture with coronavirus spike peptide pools or control peptides (ViraFEST assay). These TCRs are of unknown antigen specificity. The method was PCR. Sequencing relied on an Illumina iSeq 100. TCR sequencing of DNA from cultured CD4+ T cells used the Oncomine TCR Beta short-read assay at the Johns Hopkins FTIC core. Starting from the raw public reads, TCRdb applied fastp trimming at Q25, assembled clones with MiXCR and retained in-frame beta chains. Identical CDR3 protein sequences are pooled into one entry, listed with their most common genes and DNA. In this sample the table shows tens of thousands of distinct CDR3 sequences, 30% to 35% of which occur a single time. The biggest ten clones account for about an eighth of the sample.

The sequences come from CD4+ T cells from blood, cultured in vitro, collected about 7 months after SARS-CoV-2 vaccination. The receptors originated from a human donor who had recovered from COVID-19.

This chain connects TRBV4-1 to TRBJ2-3; D unresolved. The CDR3 has 16 amino acids. Germline CDR1 is MGHRA and CDR2 is YSYEKL. Trimming took off 3 bases at V and 1 base at J, with 14 bases between the two ends. The CDR3 bases are TGCGCCAGCAGCCAGGGAATTCACAGACGCACAGATACGCAGTATTTT. Protein: CASSQGIHRRTDTQYF.

The chain employs TRBV7-9 and TRBJ2-3; D gene ambiguous. CDR3 length: 12 amino acids. V gave up 1 base and J gave up 6 bases, with 5 bases separating them. Germline V gene data show CDR1 as SEHNR and CDR2 as FQNEAQ (reference sequence). CDR3 in DNA: TGTGCCAGCAGCTTAGGCTGGGATACGCAGTATTTT. The encoded protein is CASSLGWDTQYF.

V gene TRBV7-9 combines with J gene TRBJ2-2; TRBD1 aligns across 9 bases. This CDR3 spans 17 amino acids. Losses at the gene ends were 4 bases for V and 5 bases for J; bases not matched to a gene: 11. Germline CDR1 reads SEHNR; CDR2 reads FQNEAQ (reference sequence). CDR3 amino acids: CASSSPGQGKRTGELFF. CDR3 bases: TGTGCCAGCAGCTCACCGGGACAGGGAAAACGGACCGGGGAGCTGTTTTTT. Drawing the rest from reference TRBV7-9 and TRBJ2-2, the complete variable domain is DTGVSQNPRHKITKRGQNVTFRCDPISEHNRLYWYRQTLGQGPEFLTYFQNEAQLEKSRLLSDRFSAERPKGSFSTLEIQRTEQGDSAMYLCASSSPGQGKRTGELFFGEGSRLTVL.

This clonotype has a handful of counts. The V gene is TRBV20-1, the J gene TRBJ2-7, with 10 bases matching TRBD1. The length of the CDR3 is 12 residues. Trimming cost V 5 bases and J 4 bases; bases outside gene matches: 2. CDR1 and CDR2 from the germline V gene are DFQATT and SNEGSKA (reference sequence). The CDR3 is CSAGDRGYEQYF. For the CDR3, the DNA is TGCAGTGCTGGGGACAGGGGATACGAGCAGTACTTC.

This clonotype was counted between two and nine times. The J gene is TRBJ1-5, the V gene TRBV19; D uncertain. Trimming took 3 bases from V and 2 from J, leaving 2 bases between them. CDR1 is LNHDA and CDR2 is SQIVND in the germline V gene (reference sequence). There are 12 residues in the CDR3. The CDR3 loop reads CASSIGNQPQHF. CDR3 in DNA: TGTGCCAGTAGTATTGGCAATCAGCCCCAGCATTTT.

This clonotype was counted only a few times. The chain recombines TRBV10-3 with TRBJ1-5; 12 bases match TRBD1. In germline, CDR1 is ENHRY, CDR2 SYGVKD. This CDR3 has 12 residues. The V and J ends lost 6 bases and 15 bases, in that order; junction bases with no gene match: 6. Here the CDR3 reads CAISEGQGAPHF. Written as DNA, the CDR3 is TGTGCCATCAGCGAGGGACAGGGGGCCCCGCATTTT.

The chain uses TRBV20-1 and TRBJ2-1, with 10 bases matching TRBD2. Germline V lookup: CDR1 DFQATT, CDR2 SNEGSKA (reference sequence). The CDR3 has 13 residues. CDR3 residues: CSFSGGLYNEQFF. CDR3 in DNA: TGCAGCTTTAGCGGGGGGCTCTACAATGAGCAGTTCTTC.

This clonotype was observed a few times. The CDR3 loop reads CASSRKRNSYEQYF. CDR3 sequence (DNA): TGTGCCAGCAGTCGTAAAAGGAACTCCTACGAGCAGTACTTC. The chain combines TRBV6-1 with TRBJ2-7; the D is unclear. The CDR3 is 14 amino acids. Germline V lookup: CDR1 MNHNS, CDR2 SASEGT. Trimming took 5 bases from V and 0 from J, leaving 11 bases between them.

The CDR3 nucleotides read TGTGCCAGCAGTCAACAGGAACAGGGGCAATATACGCAGTATTTT. The encoded protein is CASSQQEQGQYTQYF. The V and J genes are TRBV12-3 or TRBV12-4 and TRBJ2-3; 7 bases are shared with TRBD1. The junction had 12 bases not matched to a gene; V was cut back by 5 bases and J by 7 bases. The CDR3 consists of 15 residues.

This clonotype was counted only a few times. V and J are TRBV7-2 and TRBJ1-2, with D possibly TRBD1 on 6 matching bases. This CDR3 has 15 amino acids. Deletions cut 5 bases from V and 6 bases from J, with 19 bases between. Germline V gives CDR1 SGHTA, CDR2 FQGNSA. The CDR3 loop is CASSPGGLGGNGYTF. The DNA for the CDR3 is TGTGCCAGCAGCCCGGGGGGCCTGGGGGGAAATGGCTACACCTTC.

The chain combines TRBV6-1 with TRBJ1-5, with D perhaps matching TRBD1 (6 bases). V lost 5 bases to trimming and J lost 2 bases, with 16 bases between them. Germline V lookup: CDR1 MNHNS, CDR2 SASEGT. This CDR3 has 16 residues. The CDR3 DNA follows: TGTGCCAGCAGTAGGGGGTCGGGGGTGGGCAATCAGCCCCAGCATTTT. Translating it yields CASSRGSGVGNQPQHF.

The chain uses TRBV7-9 and TRBJ2-3, with 9 bases aligning to TRBD2. The CDR3 contains 16 residues. CDR1 and CDR2 from the germline V gene are SEHNR and FQNEAQ (reference sequence). J gave up 7 bases and V 5 bases, and 13 bases lay outside the gene matches. In nucleotides, the CDR3 is TGTGCCAGCAGCGGCGGAGGCGGGAGGGCCCTATATACGCAGTATTTT. It is translated as CASSGGGGRALYTQYF.

The V and J genes are TRBV7-3 and TRBJ2-3, with no clear D. V was cut by 4 bases and J by 4 bases, with 9 bases left in between. The length of the CDR3 is 13 residues. Looked up from germline, CDR1 is SGHTA and CDR2 is FQGTGA. The CDR3: CASSSKRPDTQYF. The DNA of the CDR3 is TGTGCCAGCAGCTCAAAGAGACCAGATACGCAGTATTTT.

The chain has TRBV11-3 and TRBJ2-1; D remains ambiguous. CDR3 length: 15 residues. V was clipped by 1 base and J by 5 bases, with 12 bases between them. CDR1 is SGHNT, CDR2 YENEEA, per germline. The CDR3 DNA follows: TGTGCCAGCAGCTTAGCCTTTTCTAAAGACAATGAGCAGTTCTTC. Amino acid sequence: CASSLAFSKDNEQFF.

The genes are TRBV6-1 and TRBJ2-7; a possible D gene is TRBD1 (6 bases). Per germline, CDR1 MNHNS and CDR2 SASEGT. CDR3 length: 14 amino acids. V lost 8 bases to trimming and J lost 1 base, with 15 bases between them. The CDR3 DNA is TGTGCCAGCGCCCTTACAGGGAATTCCTACGAGCAGTACTTC. Its translation: CASALTGNSYEQYF.

This clonotype is medium-sized (0.01 to 0.1%) within its sample. This chain links TRBV20-1 with TRBJ2-3; 12 bases agree with TRBD1. The ends lost 6 bases at V and 4 bases at J; junction bases unmatched: 8. This CDR3 has 15 residues. The germline V gene encodes CDR1 DFQATT and CDR2 SNEGSKA (reference sequence). The CDR3 spells CSARDRGLSADTQYF. The CDR3 nucleotides read TGCAGTGCCAGGGACAGGGGGCTGTCGGCAGATACGCAGTATTTT.

This clonotype was seen a handful of times. This rearrangement joins TRBV7-2 to TRBJ2-2; the match to TRBD2 covers 7 bases. The junction had 13 bases not matched to a gene; V was cut back by 5 bases and J by 4 bases. The CDR3 loop spans 17 amino acids. Germline loops: CDR1 SGHTA, CDR2 FQGNSA. CDR3 loop: CASSQRPGASGTGELFF. As DNA, the CDR3 is TGTGCCAGCAGCCAGCGACCTGGGGCTAGCGGCACCGGGGAGCTGTTTTTT. The whole variable domain, filled in from reference TRBV7-2 and TRBJ2-2, reads GAGVSQSPSNKVTEKGKDVELRCDPISGHTALYWYRQSLGQGLEFLIYFQGNSAPDKSGLPSDRFSAERTGGSVSTLTIQRTQQEDSAVYLCASSQRPGASGTGELFFGEGSRLTVL.

V usage is TRBV2 and J usage is TRBJ2-7; 11 bases are a match to TRBD2. The V segment lost 8 bases and the J segment 7 bases; nucleotides outside the gene matches: 10. Germline CDR1 reads SNHLY; CDR2 reads FYNNEI. The CDR3 sequence is 14 residues long. The CDR3 sequence is CASQLLAGASEQYF. The CDR3 nucleotides are TGTGCCAGCCAACTACTAGCGGGGGCAAGTGAGCAGTACTTC.

The chain links TRBV6-2 or TRBV6-3 to TRBJ2-3; D ambiguous. This CDR3 has 14 amino acids. CDR1 and CDR2 from the germline V gene are MNHEY and SVGEGT. V was cut by 6 bases and J by 5 bases, with 15 bases left in between. The CDR3 loop reads CASSPYIPLDTQYF. The CDR3 bases are TGTGCCAGCAGCCCCTATATACCCCTAGATACGCAGTATTTT.

This clonotype occurred a few times. This sequence joins TRBV6-1 and TRBJ1-1; a possible D gene is TRBD1 (5 bases). Trimming pared 4 bases from V and 4 bases from J, leaving 13 bases between. The germline CDR1 and CDR2 sequences are MNHNS and SASEGT. The CDR3 contains 14 residues. The CDR3 nucleotides read TGTGCCAGCAGTGTACAGGAATGGAGCACTGAAGCTTTCTTT. Amino acid sequence: CASSVQEWSTEAFF.

To note about this clonotype: One base away lies a much larger clone, so this may be a sequencing read error. The rearrangement links TRBV20-1 to TRBJ1-5; D perhaps matches TRBD1 (5 bases). CDR1 and CDR2 (germline): DFQATT, SNEGSKA (reference sequence). The germline V and J ends were trimmed by 0 bases and 5 bases, with 14 bases remaining between them. The CDR3 consists of 15 residues. The CDR3 DNA reads TGCAGTGCTAGAGATCCAGGGTCGGGGGATCAGCCCCAGCATTTT. It yields the protein CSARDPGSGDQPQHF.